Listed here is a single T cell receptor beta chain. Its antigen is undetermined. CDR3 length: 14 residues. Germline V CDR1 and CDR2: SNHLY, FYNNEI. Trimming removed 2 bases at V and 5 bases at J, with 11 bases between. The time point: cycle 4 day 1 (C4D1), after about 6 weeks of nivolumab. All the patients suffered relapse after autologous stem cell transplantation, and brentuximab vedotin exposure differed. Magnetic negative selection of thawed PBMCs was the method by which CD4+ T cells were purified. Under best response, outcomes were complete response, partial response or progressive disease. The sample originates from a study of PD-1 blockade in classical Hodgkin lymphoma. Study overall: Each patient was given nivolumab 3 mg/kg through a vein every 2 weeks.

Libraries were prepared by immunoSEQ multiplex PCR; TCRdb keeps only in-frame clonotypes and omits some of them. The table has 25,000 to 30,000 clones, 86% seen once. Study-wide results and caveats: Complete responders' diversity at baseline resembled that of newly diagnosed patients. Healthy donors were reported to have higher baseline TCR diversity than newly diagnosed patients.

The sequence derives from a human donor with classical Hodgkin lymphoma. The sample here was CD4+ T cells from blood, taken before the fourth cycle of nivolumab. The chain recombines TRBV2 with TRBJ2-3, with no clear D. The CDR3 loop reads CASSEFSSQDTQYF. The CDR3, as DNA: TGTGCCAGCAGTGAATTTAGCTCGCAAGATACGCAGTATTTT.